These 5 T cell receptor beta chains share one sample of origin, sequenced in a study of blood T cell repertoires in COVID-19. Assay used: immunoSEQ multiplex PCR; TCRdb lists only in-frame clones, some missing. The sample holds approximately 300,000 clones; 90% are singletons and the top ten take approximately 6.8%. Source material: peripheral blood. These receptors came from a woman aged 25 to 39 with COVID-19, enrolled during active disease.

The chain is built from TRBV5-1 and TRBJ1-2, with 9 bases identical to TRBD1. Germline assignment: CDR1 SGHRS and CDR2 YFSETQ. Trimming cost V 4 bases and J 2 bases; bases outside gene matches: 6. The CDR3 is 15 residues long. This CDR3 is CASSETGTGNYGYTF. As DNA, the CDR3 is TGCGCCAGCAGCGAGACCGGGACAGGGAACTATGGCTACACCTTC.

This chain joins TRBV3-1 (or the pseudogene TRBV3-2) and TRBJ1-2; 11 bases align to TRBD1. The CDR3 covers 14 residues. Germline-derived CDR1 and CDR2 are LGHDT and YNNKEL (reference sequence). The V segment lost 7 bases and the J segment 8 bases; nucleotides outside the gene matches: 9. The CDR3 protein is CASTQGQGVRGYTF. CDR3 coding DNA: TGTGCCAGCACCCAGGGACAGGGGGTTCGGGGCTACACCTTC.

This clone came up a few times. The CDR3 region has the DNA TGCGCCAGCAGTCAATCTTCGACAGGGGTCAACACTGAAGCTTTCTTT. The encoded protein is CASSQSSTGVNTEAFF. The genes are TRBV23-1 and TRBJ1-1; 8 nucleotides line up with TRBD1. TRBV23-1 is classed as an ORF, of uncertain function. There are 16 residues in the CDR3. Germline trimming cut 0 bases from V and 2 bases from J; bases unmatched to any gene: 5.

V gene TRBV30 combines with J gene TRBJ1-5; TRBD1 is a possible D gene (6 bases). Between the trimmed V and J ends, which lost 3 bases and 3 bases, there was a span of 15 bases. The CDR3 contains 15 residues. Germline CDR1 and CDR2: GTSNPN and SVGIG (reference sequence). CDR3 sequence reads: CAWSDIDRNNQPQHF. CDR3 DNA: TGTGCCTGGAGCGACATCGACAGGAACAATCAGCCCCAGCATTTT.

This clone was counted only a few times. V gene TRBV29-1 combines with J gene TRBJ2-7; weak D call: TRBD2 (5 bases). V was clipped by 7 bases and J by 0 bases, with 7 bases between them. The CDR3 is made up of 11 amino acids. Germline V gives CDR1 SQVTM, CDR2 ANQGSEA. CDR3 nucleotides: TGCAGCGCCCGGGACTCCTACGAGCAGTACTTC. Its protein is CSARDSYEQYF.